The 22 T cell receptor beta chains given below trace back to one sample, sequenced in a study of radiation and T cells in renal cell carcinoma. TCRdb keeps only in-frame clones here, not all; method: immunoSEQ multiplex PCR. The profile shows approximately 45,000 clones, 65% to 90% of them singletons. Time point in this sample: baseline pretreatment blood. Treatment described: 15 Gy SBRT to primary tumor, nephrectomy 4 weeks later. This sample comprised blood, obtained from a patient whose treatment included radiotherapy and nephrectomy. The receptors stem from a woman between 65 and 79 years old with renal cell carcinoma.

This sequence joins TRBV30 and TRBJ1-1; no clear D gene. Per germline, CDR1 GTSNPN and CDR2 SVGIG (reference sequence). This CDR3 is 15 amino acids long. V lost 0 bases and J lost 4, with 15 bases in between. The CDR3 region has the DNA TGTGCCTGGAGTGTAAAGTTGGGAAAGGGCACTGAAGCTTTCTTT. The encoded protein is CAWSVKLGKGTEAFF.

The chain recombines TRBV7-2 with TRBJ2-7; 9 bases line up with TRBD2. V was clipped by 1 base and J by 4 bases; unmatched bases: 5. CDR3 length: 15 amino acids. The germline V gene has CDR1 SGHTA and CDR2 FQGNSA. CDR3 DNA: TGTGCCAGCAGCTTAGAGGCGGGAGGGGTTTACGAGCAGTACTTC. This gives the protein CASSLEAGGVYEQYF.

The V gene is TRBV5-1, the J gene TRBJ2-5; no definite D call. This CDR3 comprises 13 residues. V was cut by 3 bases and J by 5 bases, with 11 bases left in between. The germline gives CDR1 SGHRS, CDR2 YFSETQ. DNA of the CDR3: TGCGCCAGCAGCTCTGCTTTTAGCGAGACCCAGTACTTC. Encoded protein: CASSSAFSETQYF.

The V gene is TRBV2, the J gene TRBJ2-1; no clear D. Per the germline V gene, CDR1 is SNHLY and CDR2 is FYNNEI. The CDR3 covers 14 residues. Trimming cost V 6 bases and J 6 bases, with 15 bases left between them. The CDR3 reads CASRDVELRNEQFF. CDR3 DNA: TGTGCCAGCAGGGATGTAGAACTTCGCAATGAGCAGTTCTTC.

The J gene is TRBJ1-5, the V gene TRBV5-1; D might be TRBD1 (5 bases). Trimming stripped 2 bases from V and 0 bases from J, with 9 bases between. Germline-derived CDR1 and CDR2 are SGHRS and YFSETQ. This CDR3 is built from 15 residues. CDR3 coding DNA: TGCGCCAGCAGCTTATTCGACAGTAGCAATCAGCCCCAGCATTTT. Translating gives CASSLFDSSNQPQHF. The full variable domain, in which reference TRBV5-1 and TRBJ1-5 provide the parts outside the CDR3, is KAGVTQTPRYLIKTRGQQVTLSCSPISGHRSVSWYQQTPGQGLQFLFEYFSETQRNKGNFPGRFSGRQFSNSRSEMNVSTLELGDSALYLCASSLFDSSNQPQHFGDGTRLSIL.

This chain connects TRBV6-6 to TRBJ2-1, with 10 bases that match TRBD2. The CDR3 has 15 amino acids. The V gene's germline CDR1 is MNHNY and CDR2 SVGAGI (reference sequence). The trim removed 4 bases at V and 4 bases at J, leaving 4 bases unmatched. The CDR3: CASSWASGSYNEQFF. The CDR3 DNA is TGTGCCAGCAGTTGGGCTAGCGGGAGTTACAATGAGCAGTTCTTC.

DNA of the CDR3: TGTGCCAGCAGTATGCCCCGGGTAGCGGGGGGAAGAGATACGCAGTATTTT. It translates to CASSMPRVAGGRDTQYF. The rearrangement uses TRBV28 and TRBJ2-3; 10 bases are a match to TRBD2. Germline V CDR1 and CDR2: MDHEN, SYDVKM. The CDR3 is made up of 17 amino acids. The junction had 13 bases not matched to a gene; V was cut back by 5 bases and J by 5 bases.

This chain connects TRBV29-1 to TRBJ2-5; TRBD1 agrees at 10 bases. The CDR3 has 13 amino acids. Trimming cost V 5 bases and J 5 bases; bases outside gene matches: 5. Germline CDR1 is SQVTM and CDR2 is ANQGSEA. CDR3 region: CSVPTGGQETQYF. The CDR3 bases are TGCAGCGTTCCGACAGGGGGCCAGGAGACCCAGTACTTC. Full variable domain (remainder filled in from reference TRBV29-1 and TRBJ2-5): SAVISQKPSRDICQRGTSLTIQCQVDSQVTMMFWYRQQPGQSLTLIATANQGSEATYESGFVIDKFPISRPNLTFSTLTVSNMSPEDSSIYLCSVPTGGQETQYFGPGTRLLVL.

The rearrangement joins TRBV6-1 to TRBJ2-7; 7 bases are shared with TRBD1. Trimming took 5 bases from V and 3 from J; bases not matched to a gene: 10. This CDR3 is 15 amino acids long. Germline CDR1 is MNHNS and CDR2 is SASEGT. The CDR3 sequence is CASSLQTGAGYEQYF. CDR3 coding DNA: TGTGCCAGCAGTTTACAAACAGGGGCAGGCTACGAGCAGTACTTC.

This chain uses TRBV6-1 with TRBJ2-5; D perhaps matches TRBD2 (5 bases). The CDR3 sequence is 14 residues long. Trimming removed 2 bases at V and 5 bases at J, with 12 bases between. Germline-derived CDR1 and CDR2 are MNHNS and SASEGT. The DNA of the CDR3 is TGTGCCAGCAGTGAATGGAGGTTTGTGGAGACCCAGTACTTC. This sequence encodes CASSEWRFVETQYF.

The CDR3 is CASSPQRGLGGGSYEQYF. The CDR3 region has the DNA TGCGCCAGCAGCCCGCAGAGAGGTTTAGGGGGCGGTTCGTACGAGCAGTACTTC. The rearrangement links TRBV4-1 to TRBJ2-7; 7 nucleotides agree with TRBD1. The ends lost 4 bases at V and 4 bases at J; junction bases unmatched: 19. In germline, CDR1 is MGHRA, CDR2 YSYEKL. The CDR3 has 18 amino acids.

This clone was counted between two and nine times. The chain has TRBV4-3 and TRBJ2-7; D is perhaps TRBD2 (7 bases). V dropped 0 bases and J dropped 5 bases, with 14 bases sitting between them. This CDR3 has 15 amino acids. Per germline, CDR1 LGHNA and CDR2 YSLEER. The CDR3 region is CASSQDRGGWDEQYF. The CDR3 bases are TGCGCCAGCAGCCAAGATAGGGGGGGATGGGACGAGCAGTACTTC.

V is TRBV6-1 and J is TRBJ2-4, with D unclear. The CDR3 loop spans 13 amino acids. Germline assignment: CDR1 MNHNS and CDR2 SASEGT. The V and J ends lost 8 bases and 0 bases respectively, with 8 bases between them. CDR3 amino acids: CASSELAKNIQYF. CDR3 DNA sequence: TGTGCCAGCTCTGAGTTAGCCAAAAACATTCAGTACTTC.

J is TRBJ2-7 and V is TRBV27; D possibly corresponds to TRBD1 (6 bases). Germline lookup yields CDR1 MNHEY and CDR2 SMNVEV (reference sequence). Deletions cut 2 bases from V and 1 base from J, with 9 bases between. The CDR3 length is 14 residues. The CDR3, as DNA: TGTGCCAGCAGTTTACCGGGACATTCCTACGAGCAGTACTTC. Protein sequence: CASSLPGHSYEQYF.

V gene TRBV6-6 combines with J gene TRBJ1-5; D is unclear. CDR3 size: 9 residues. V lost 11 bases, J lost 6 bases, and 5 bases lay in between. Germline V lookup: CDR1 MNHNY, CDR2 SVGAGI (reference sequence). The CDR3 region has the DNA TGTGCCGCCGGTCAGCCCCAGCATTTT. It specifies CAAGQPQHF.

The CDR3 protein is CARSLRWDGYSYEQYF. The CDR3 DNA sequence: TGTGCCAGAAGCTTACGATGGGACGGCTACTCCTACGAGCAGTACTTC. The J gene is TRBJ2-7, the V gene TRBV5-3, with D perhaps given as TRBD1 or TRBD2 (5 bases each). TRBV5-3 is designated an ORF whose function remains uncertain. V was pared by 2 bases and J by 0 bases, with 15 bases between. The CDR3 has 16 residues.

The rearrangement joins TRBV6-5 to TRBJ2-2; no firm D call. The V end lost 2 bases, the J end lost 1 base, and 8 bases lay between the germline ends. CDR3 size: 15 residues. Germline loops: CDR1 MNHEY, CDR2 SVGAGI. CDR3 sequence reads: CASSYTAGNTGELFF. The CDR3 region has the DNA TGTGCCAGCAGTTACACAGCCGGGAACACCGGGGAGCTGTTTTTT.

The J gene is TRBJ2-1, the V gene TRBV19, with 7 bases fitting TRBD2. The CDR3 totals 15 residues. Per the germline V gene, CDR1 is LNHDA and CDR2 is SQIVND (reference sequence). The junction had 5 bases not matched to a gene; V was cut back by 6 bases and J by 0 bases. The CDR3: CASRLAVSSYNEQFF. The CDR3 region has the DNA TGTGCCAGTAGGCTAGCGGTGAGCTCCTACAATGAGCAGTTCTTC.

The rearrangement uses TRBV19 and TRBJ1-3, with unresolved D. The CDR3 covers 12 residues. Germline-derived CDR1 and CDR2 are LNHDA and SQIVND (reference sequence). The germline V and J ends were trimmed by 7 bases and 1 base, with 5 bases remaining between them. The CDR3 loop is CASITSGNTIYF. Written as DNA, the CDR3 is TGTGCCAGTATCACTTCTGGAAACACCATATATTTT.

The count of this clone is one. V and J are TRBV15 and TRBJ1-4; D is undetermined. The CDR3 runs to 14 residues. With 0 bases removed from V and 4 bases from J, the gap between germline ends came to 6 bases. CDR1 and CDR2 from the germline V gene are LNHNV and YYDKDF (reference sequence). CDR3 loop: CATSRDRNNEKLFF. The CDR3 nucleotides read TGTGCCACCAGCAGAGACAGAAATAATGAAAAACTGTTTTTT.

This sequence joins TRBV27 and TRBJ1-1, with D maybe TRBD1 (5 bases). CDR1 is MNHEY and CDR2 is SMNVEV in the germline V gene (reference sequence). This CDR3 is 13 amino acids long. V shed 7 bases and J shed 1 base, with 10 bases lying between them. The CDR3, as DNA: TGTGCCAGCAAACGACAGTCGAACACTGAAGCTTTCTTT. Translating it yields CASKRQSNTEAFF.

This clone was seen more than once but under ten times. V is TRBV6-5 and J is TRBJ1-2; weak D call: TRBD1 (6 bases). V was clipped by 6 bases and J by 7 bases, with 9 bases between them. Germline lookup yields CDR1 MNHEY and CDR2 SVGAGI. The CDR3 extends over 11 amino acids. In nucleotides, the CDR3 is TGTGCCAGCAGGCTCAGGGGTGGCTACACCTTC. Amino acids: CASRLRGGYTF.